This TCR beta chain was identified during a study of T cell changes during pregnancy in multiple sclerosis. Trimming left V 9 bases short and J 0 bases short, with 13 bases between. This CDR3 is 14 amino acids long. Germline V gene sequence: CDR1 MNHEY, CDR2 SMNVEV (reference sequence). This table comes from immunoSEQ multiplex PCR, and its TCRdb copy is limited to in-frame clones, with some not included. The sample holds about 110,000 clones; 92% are singletons and the top ten take 1.5% to 1.7%. The sequenced sample was peripheral blood, obtained in the third trimester of pregnancy. The TCR comes from a female donor with multiple sclerosis, enrolled in a pregnancy study. The V call is TRBV27, the J call TRBJ2-3; D is perhaps TRBD1 (5 bases). The DNA for the CDR3 is TGTGCCAGTAGGACACCCACTAGCACAGATACGCAGTATTTT. This codes for CASRTPTSTDTQYF.